This T cell receptor (beta chain) was identified during a study of T cell responses to AZD1222 COVID-19 vaccine. CDR1 and CDR2 (germline): WNHNN, SYGVQD (reference sequence). With 11 bases removed from V and 9 bases from J, the gap between germline ends came to 19 bases. This CDR3 spans 12 amino acids. Study-wide findings and caveats: A reported finding is that nearly half of spike-specific TCRs target unmutated variant regions.

This table comes from immunoSEQ multiplex PCR, and its TCRdb copy is limited to in-frame clones, with some not included. Seen here are roughly 87,000 clones, 89% observed once, and the top ten hold 5% to 6.5%. To note about this clone: What it binds is unknown.

V usage is TRBV10-1 and J usage is TRBJ1-1; TRBD1 is a possible D gene (5 bases). The source of this sequence is an adult who received the AZD1222 COVID-19 vaccine. The material sequenced was peripheral blood, taken 28 days after the second AZD1222 dose. In nucleotides, the CDR3 is TGCGCCCCCGACCCCCGGGGACCTAAAGCTTTCTTT. Translating gives CAPDPRGPKAFF.